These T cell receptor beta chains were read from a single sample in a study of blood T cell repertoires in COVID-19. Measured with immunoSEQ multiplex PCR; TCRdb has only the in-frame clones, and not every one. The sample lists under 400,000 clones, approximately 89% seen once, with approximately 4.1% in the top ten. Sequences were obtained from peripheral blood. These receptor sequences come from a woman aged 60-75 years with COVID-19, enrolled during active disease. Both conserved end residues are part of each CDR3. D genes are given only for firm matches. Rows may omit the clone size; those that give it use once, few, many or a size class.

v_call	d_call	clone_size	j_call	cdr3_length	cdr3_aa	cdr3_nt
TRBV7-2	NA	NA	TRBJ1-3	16	CASSLSGLGSGNTIYF	TGTGCCAGCAGCTTATCAGGGTTGGGCTCTGGAAACACCATATATTTT
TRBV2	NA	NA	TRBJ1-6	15	CASTEESSYNSPLHF	TGTGCCAGCACCGAGGAGAGCTCCTATAATTCACCCCTCCACTTT
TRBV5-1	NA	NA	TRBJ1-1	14	CASSTPTANTEAFF	TGCGCCAGCAGCACCCCGACAGCGAACACTGAAGCTTTCTTT
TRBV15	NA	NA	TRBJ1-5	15	CATTDGGTSNQPQHF	TGTGCCACCACCGATGGAGGAACTAGCAATCAGCCCCAGCATTTT
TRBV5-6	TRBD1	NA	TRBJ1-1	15	CASSLGLTGDTEAFF	TGTGCCAGCAGCTTGGGGCTGACAGGGGACACTGAAGCTTTCTTT
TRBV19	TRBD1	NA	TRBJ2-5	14	CASSRDRGSETQYF	TGTGCCAGTAGCCGGGACAGGGGAAGTGAGACCCAGTACTTC
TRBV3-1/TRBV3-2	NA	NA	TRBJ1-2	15	CASWGVGGWGGGYTF	TGTGCCAGCTGGGGGGTTGGGGGCTGGGGGGGCGGCTACACCTTC
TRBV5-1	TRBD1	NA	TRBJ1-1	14	CATSTGTSSTEAFF	TGCGCCACCTCGACAGGGACGAGCAGCACTGAAGCTTTCTTT
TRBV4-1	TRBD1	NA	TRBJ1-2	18	CASSSSRDRGLLNYGYTF	TGCGCCAGCAGCTCATCCCGGGACAGGGGGCTACTAAACTATGGCTACACCTTC
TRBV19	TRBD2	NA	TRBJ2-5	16	CASSRTSGGVWETQYF	TGTGCCAGTAGTAGAACTAGCGGGGGGGTTTGGGAGACCCAGTACTTC
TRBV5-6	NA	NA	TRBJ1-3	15	CASSLGRRVRNTIYF	TGTGCCAGCAGCTTGGGTCGCAGGGTTAGGAACACCATATATTTT
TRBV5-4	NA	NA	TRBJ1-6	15	CASSLGGGNNSPLHF	TGTGCCAGCAGCTTGGGCGGGGGTAACAATTCACCCCTCCACTTT
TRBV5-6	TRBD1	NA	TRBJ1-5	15	CASSPGQGAAQPQHF	TGTGCCAGCAGCCCAGGACAGGGGGCGGCTCAGCCCCAGCATTTT
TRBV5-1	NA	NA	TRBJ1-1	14	CASSLETGNTEAFF	TGCGCCAGCAGCTTGGAAACAGGGAACACTGAAGCTTTCTTT
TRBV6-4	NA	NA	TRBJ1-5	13	CATSPGNNQPQHF	TGTGCCACCTCGCCGGGGAACAATCAGCCCCAGCATTTT
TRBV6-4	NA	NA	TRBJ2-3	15	CASSDVAGVTDTQYF	TGTGCCAGCAGTGACGTCGCCGGAGTCACAGATACGCAGTATTTT
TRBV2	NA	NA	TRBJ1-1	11	CASMVQSEAFF	TGTGCCAGCATGGTCCAGTCTGAAGCTTTCTTT
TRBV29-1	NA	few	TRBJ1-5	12	CSVGGSNQPQHF	TGCAGCGTTGGCGGCAGTAATCAGCCCCAGCATTTT
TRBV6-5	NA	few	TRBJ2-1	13	CASSYSLAVEQFF	TGTGCCAGCAGTTATTCACTAGCTGTTGAGCAGTTCTTC
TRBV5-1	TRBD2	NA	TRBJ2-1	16	CASSYPTSASYNEQFF	TGCGCCAGCAGCTACCCGACTAGCGCCTCCTACAATGAGCAGTTCTTC
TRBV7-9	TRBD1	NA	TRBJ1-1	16	CASSLFDPQGGSEAFF	TGTGCCAGCAGCTTATTCGATCCCCAGGGGGGATCTGAAGCTTTCTTT
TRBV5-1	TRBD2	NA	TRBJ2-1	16	CASSLPGLADINEQFF	TGCGCCAGCAGCTTACCGGGACTAGCGGATATCAATGAGCAGTTCTTC
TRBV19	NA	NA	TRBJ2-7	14	CASSIRQRVYEQYF	TGTGCCAGTAGTATCCGACAGAGAGTCTACGAGCAGTACTTC